Below, one TCR beta chain is given with its context. Ophthalmopathy patients had moderate-to-severe active disease, CAS ≥3, NOSPECS ≥4, and disease duration under 3 months. This entry is derived from a study of T cells in Graves' hyperthyroidism and ophthalmopathy. V was shortened by 3 bases and J by 8 bases, with 14 bases between the two germline ends. The CDR3 is 14 amino acids. In germline, CDR1 is LNHDA, CDR2 SQIVND (reference sequence). RNA transcripts provided the source from which TCR beta CDR3 regions were amplified. Researchers ran a first-round RT-PCR on the TCR CDR3 using the HTBI primer set. TCRdb redid the calling of the multiplex PCR reads with MiXCR, one entry per CDR3 protein. The profile shows 450,000 to 500,000 distinct CDR3 sequences, about 20% of them singletons.

The sequence was collected from a woman in her seventies with Graves' ophthalmopathy. Sequencing was carried out using blood. V is TRBV19 and J is TRBJ2-1; D is possibly TRBD1 (5 bases). This CDR3 reads CASSIIQGTDEQFF. CDR3 nucleotides: TGTGCCAGTAGTATCATCCAGGGAACGGATGAGCAGTTCTTC.